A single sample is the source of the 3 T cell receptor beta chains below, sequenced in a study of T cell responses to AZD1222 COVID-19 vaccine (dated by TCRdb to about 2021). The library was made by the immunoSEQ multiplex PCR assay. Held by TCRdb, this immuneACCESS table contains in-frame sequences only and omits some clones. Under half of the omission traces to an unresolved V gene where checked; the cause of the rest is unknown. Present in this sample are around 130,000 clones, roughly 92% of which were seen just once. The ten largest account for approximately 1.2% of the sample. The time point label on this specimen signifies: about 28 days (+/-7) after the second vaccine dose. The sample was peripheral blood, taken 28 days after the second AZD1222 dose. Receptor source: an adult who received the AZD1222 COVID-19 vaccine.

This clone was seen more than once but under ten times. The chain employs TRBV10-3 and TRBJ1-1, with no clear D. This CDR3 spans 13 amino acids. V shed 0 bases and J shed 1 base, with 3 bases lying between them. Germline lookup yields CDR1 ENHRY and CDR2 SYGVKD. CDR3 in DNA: TGTGCCATCAGTGAGTCATGGAACACTGAAGCTTTCTTT. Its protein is CAISESWNTEAFF.

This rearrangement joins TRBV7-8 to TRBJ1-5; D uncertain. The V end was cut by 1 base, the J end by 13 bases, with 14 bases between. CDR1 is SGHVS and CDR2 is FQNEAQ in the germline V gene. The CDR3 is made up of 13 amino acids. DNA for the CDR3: TGTGCCAGCAGCTTAGGCAGGAACTCTCCTCAGCATTTT. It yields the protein CASSLGRNSPQHF.

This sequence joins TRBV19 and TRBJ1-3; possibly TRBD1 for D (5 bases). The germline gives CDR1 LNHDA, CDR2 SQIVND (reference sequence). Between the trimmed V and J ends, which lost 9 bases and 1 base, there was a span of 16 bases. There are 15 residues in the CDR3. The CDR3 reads CASRDGRLSGNTIYF. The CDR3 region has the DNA TGTGCCAGCCGGGACGGGCGATTGTCTGGAAACACCATATATTTT.